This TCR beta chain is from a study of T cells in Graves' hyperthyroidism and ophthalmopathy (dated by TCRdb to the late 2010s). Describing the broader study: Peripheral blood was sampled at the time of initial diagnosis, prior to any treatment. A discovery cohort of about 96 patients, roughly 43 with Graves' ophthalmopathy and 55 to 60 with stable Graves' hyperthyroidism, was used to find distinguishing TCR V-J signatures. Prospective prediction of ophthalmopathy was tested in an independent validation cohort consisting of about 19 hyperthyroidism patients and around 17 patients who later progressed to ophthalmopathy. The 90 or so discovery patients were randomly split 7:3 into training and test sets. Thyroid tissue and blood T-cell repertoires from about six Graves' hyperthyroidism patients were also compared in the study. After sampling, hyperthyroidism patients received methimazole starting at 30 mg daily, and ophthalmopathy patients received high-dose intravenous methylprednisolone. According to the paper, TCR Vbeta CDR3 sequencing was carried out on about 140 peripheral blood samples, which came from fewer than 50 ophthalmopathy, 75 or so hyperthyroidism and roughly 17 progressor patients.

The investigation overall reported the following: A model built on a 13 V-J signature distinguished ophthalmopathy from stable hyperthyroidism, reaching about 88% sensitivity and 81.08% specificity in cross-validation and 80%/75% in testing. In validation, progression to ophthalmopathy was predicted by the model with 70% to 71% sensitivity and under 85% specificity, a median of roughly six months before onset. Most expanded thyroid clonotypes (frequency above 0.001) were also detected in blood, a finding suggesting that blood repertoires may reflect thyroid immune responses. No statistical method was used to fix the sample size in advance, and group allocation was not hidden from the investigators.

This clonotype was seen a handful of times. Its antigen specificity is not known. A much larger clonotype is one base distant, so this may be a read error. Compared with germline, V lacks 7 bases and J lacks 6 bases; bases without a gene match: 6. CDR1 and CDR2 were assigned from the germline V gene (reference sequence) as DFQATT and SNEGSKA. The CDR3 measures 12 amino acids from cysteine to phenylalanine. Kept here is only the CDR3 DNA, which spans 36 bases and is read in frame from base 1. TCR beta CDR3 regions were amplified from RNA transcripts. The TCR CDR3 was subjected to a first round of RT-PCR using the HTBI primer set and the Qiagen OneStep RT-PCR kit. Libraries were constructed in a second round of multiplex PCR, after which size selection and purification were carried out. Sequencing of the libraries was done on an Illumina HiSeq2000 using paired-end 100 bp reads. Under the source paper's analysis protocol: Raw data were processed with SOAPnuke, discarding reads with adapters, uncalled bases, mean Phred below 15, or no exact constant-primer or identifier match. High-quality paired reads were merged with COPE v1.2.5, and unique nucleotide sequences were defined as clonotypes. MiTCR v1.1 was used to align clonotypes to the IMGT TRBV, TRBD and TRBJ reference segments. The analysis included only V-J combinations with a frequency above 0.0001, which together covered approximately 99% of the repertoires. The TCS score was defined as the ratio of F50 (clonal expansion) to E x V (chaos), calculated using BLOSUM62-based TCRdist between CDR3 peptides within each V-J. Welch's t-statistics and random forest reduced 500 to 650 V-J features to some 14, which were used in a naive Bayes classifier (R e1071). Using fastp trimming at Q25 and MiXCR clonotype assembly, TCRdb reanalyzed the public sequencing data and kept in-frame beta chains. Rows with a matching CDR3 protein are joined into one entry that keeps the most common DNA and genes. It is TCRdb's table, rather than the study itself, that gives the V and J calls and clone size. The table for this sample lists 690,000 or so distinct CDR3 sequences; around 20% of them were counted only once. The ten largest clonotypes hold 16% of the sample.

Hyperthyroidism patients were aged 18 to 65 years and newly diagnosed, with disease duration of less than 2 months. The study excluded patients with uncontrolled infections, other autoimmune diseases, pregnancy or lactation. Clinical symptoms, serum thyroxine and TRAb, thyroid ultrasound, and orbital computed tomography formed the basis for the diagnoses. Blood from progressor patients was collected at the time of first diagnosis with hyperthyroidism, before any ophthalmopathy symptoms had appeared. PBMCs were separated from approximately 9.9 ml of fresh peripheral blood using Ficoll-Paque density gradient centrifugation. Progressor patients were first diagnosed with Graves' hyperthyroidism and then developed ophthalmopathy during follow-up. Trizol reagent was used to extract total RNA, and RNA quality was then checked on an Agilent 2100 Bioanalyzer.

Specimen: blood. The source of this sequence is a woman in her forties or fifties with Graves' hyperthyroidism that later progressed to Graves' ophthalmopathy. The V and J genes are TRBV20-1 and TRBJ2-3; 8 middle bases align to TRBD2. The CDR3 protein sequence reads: CSVGGGGDTQYF. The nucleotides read TGCAGTGTTGGTGGCGGGGGGGATACGCAGTATTTT.